This T cell receptor beta chain was recovered during a study of T cell repertoires in cytomegalovirus infection. Looking at the study overall: Through public TCR beta signatures, both CMV infection and matching HLA type were indicated. Study-wide results and limits: Dominant in the ex vivo response were TCR beta clonotypes restricted by HLA-C and specific for CMV. Frequencies of public TCR beta families were cumulated, and this identified carriers of CMV plus the relevant HLA.

TCRdb recomputed calls from the reads with MiXCR, one row per CDR3 protein. The data hold about 740,000 distinct CDR3 sequences, with about 40% observed a single time. Trimming left V 0 bases short and J 4 bases short, with 19 bases between. Germline V gene lookup returns CDR1 MDHEN and CDR2 SYDVKM. The CDR3 contains 19 residues. The table lists this clonotype with many counts. The antigen remains undetermined. The sequenced material came from PBMCs. This sequence joins TRBV28 and TRBJ1-6; unclear D gene. This clonotype originated in a human donor in good health (CMV status not recorded). Some clones in this sample may be carry-over from other donors' samples. In DNA form, the CDR3 reads TGTGCCAGCAGTTTATGGGGGATCAAAAAGCATCATTATAATTCACCCCTCCACTTT. Its protein product is CASSLWGIKKHHYNSPLHF.